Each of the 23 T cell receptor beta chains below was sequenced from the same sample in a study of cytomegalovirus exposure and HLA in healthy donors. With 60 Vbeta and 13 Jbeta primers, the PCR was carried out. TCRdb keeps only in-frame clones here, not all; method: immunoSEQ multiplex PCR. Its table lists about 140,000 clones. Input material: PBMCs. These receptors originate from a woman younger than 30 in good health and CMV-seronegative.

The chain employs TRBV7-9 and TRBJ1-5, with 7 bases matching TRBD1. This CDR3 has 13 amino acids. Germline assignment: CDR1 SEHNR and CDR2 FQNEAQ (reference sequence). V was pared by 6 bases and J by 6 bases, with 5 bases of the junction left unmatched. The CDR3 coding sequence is TGTGCCAGCAGTTTCACAGGGGTTCAGCCCCAGCATTTT. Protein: CASSFTGVQPQHF.

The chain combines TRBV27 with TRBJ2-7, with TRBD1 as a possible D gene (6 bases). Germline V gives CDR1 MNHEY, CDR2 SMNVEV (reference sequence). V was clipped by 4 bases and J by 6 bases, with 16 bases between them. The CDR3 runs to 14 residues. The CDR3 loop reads CASSSPLTGPEQYF. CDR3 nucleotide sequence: TGTGCCAGCAGTTCGCCCCTAACAGGGCCCGAGCAGTACTTC.

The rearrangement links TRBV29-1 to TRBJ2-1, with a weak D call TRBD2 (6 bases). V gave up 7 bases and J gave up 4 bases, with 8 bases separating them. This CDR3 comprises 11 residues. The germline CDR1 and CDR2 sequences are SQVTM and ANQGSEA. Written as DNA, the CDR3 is TGCAGCGGTGGACTATACAATGAGCAGTTCTTC. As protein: CSGGLYNEQFF.

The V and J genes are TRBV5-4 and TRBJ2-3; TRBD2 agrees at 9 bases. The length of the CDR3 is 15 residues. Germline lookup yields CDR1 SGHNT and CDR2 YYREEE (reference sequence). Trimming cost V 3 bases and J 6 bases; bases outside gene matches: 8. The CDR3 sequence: CASSSRTSAKDTQYF. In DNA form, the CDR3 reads TGTGCCAGCAGCTCCCGGACTAGCGCTAAGGATACGCAGTATTTT.

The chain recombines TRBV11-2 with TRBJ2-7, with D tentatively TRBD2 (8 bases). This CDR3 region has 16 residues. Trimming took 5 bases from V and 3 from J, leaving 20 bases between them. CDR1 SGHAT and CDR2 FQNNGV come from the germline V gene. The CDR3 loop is CASSIQGGLGLYEQYF. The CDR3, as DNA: TGTGCCAGCAGCATCCAGGGGGGACTAGGCCTCTACGAGCAGTACTTC.

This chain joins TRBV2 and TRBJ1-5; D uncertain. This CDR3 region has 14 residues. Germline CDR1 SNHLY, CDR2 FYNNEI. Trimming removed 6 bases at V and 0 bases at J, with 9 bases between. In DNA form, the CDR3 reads TGTGCCAGCAGCCAGATAAATAGCAATCAGCCCCAGCATTTT. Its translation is CASSQINSNQPQHF.

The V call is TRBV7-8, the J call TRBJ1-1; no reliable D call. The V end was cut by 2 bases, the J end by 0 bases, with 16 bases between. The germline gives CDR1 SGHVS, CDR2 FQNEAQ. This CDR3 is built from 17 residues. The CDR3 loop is CASSLTVADRLNTEAFF. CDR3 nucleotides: TGTGCCAGCAGCTTAACAGTTGCAGACCGCCTGAACACTGAAGCTTTCTTT.

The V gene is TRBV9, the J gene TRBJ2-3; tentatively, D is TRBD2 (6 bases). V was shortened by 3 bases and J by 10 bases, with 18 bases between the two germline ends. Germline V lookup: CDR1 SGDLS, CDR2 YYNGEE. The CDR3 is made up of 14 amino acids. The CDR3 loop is CASSAEIAEAAQYF. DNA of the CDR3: TGTGCCAGCAGCGCCGAGATAGCGGAGGCCGCGCAGTATTTT.

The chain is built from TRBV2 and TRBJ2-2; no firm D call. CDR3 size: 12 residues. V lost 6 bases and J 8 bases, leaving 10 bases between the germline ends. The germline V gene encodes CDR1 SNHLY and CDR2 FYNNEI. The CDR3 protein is CASRTIGGELFF. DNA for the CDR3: TGTGCCAGCAGAACTATCGGGGGGGAGCTGTTTTTT.

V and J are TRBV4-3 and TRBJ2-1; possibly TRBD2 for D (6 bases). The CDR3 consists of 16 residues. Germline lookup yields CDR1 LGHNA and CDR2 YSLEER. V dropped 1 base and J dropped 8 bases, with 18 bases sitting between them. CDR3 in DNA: TGCGCCAGCAGCCAAGCTGCCAGCGGGCTAAGTCATGAGCAGTTCTTC. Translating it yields CASSQAASGLSHEQFF.

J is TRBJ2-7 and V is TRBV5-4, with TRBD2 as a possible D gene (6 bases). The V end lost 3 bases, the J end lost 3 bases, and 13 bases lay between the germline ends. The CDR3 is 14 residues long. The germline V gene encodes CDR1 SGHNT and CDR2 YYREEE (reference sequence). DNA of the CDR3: TGTGCCAGCAGCTCCTCGGGACTCGTCTACGAGCAGTACTTC. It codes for CASSSSGLVYEQYF.

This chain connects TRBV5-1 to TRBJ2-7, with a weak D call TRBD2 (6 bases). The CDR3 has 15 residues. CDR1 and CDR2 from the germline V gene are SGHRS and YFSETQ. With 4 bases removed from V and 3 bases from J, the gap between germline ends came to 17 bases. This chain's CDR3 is CASSNSGTSSYEQYF. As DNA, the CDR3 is TGCGCCAGCAGCAATTCGGGGACTTCCAGCTACGAGCAGTACTTC. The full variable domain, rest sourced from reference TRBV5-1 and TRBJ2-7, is KAGVTQTPRYLIKTRGQQVTLSCSPISGHRSVSWYQQTPGQGLQFLFEYFSETQRNKGNFPGRFSGRQFSNSRSEMNVSTLELGDSALYLCASSNSGTSSYEQYFGPGTRLTVT.

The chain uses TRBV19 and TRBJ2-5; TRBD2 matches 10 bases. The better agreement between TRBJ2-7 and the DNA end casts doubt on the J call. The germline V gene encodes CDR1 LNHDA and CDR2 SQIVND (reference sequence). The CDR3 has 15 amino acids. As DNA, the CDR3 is TGTGCCAGCGCCACCTTAGCGGGAGGAGACTACGAGCAGTACTTC. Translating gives CASATLAGGDYEQYF.

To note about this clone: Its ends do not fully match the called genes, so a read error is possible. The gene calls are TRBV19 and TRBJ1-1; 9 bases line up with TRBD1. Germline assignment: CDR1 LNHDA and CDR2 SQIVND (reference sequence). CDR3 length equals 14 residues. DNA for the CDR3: TGTGCCAGTAGTATAGATCCGCCGGGACAGGGACTGTGTTTT. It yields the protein CASSIDPPGQGLCF.

The chain's CDR3 is CASSPGQAFTNYGYTF. DNA of the CDR3: TGCGCCAGCAGCCCTGGACAGGCTTTCACTAACTATGGCTACACCTTC. The V gene is TRBV5-1, the J gene TRBJ1-2, with 7 bases fitting TRBD1. Germline trimming cut 4 bases from V and 0 bases from J; bases unmatched to any gene: 9. This CDR3 contains 16 residues. Germline CDR1 SGHRS, CDR2 YFSETQ.

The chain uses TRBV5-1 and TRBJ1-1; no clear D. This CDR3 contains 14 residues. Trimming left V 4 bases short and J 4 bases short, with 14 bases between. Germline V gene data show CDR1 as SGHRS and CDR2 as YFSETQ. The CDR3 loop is CASSLKHHTTEAFF. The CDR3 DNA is TGCGCCAGCAGCCTTAAACATCATACCACTGAAGCTTTCTTT. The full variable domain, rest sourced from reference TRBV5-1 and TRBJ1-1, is KAGVTQTPRYLIKTRGQQVTLSCSPISGHRSVSWYQQTPGQGLQFLFEYFSETQRNKGNFPGRFSGRQFSNSRSEMNVSTLELGDSALYLCASSLKHHTTEAFFGQGTRLTVV.

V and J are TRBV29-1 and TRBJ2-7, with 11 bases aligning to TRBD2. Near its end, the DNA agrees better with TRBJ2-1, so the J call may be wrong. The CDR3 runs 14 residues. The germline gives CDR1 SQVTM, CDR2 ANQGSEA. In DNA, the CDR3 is TGCAGCGTCGGACGACTAGCGGGGTACAATGAGCAGTTCTTC. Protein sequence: CSVGRLAGYNEQFF.

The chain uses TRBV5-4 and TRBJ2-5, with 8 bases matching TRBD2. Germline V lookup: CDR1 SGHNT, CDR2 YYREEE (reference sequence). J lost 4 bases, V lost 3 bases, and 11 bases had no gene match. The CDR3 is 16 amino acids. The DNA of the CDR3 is TGTGCCAGCAGCTACACGGGACTAGTAGGAGGAGAGACCCAGTACTTC. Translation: CASSYTGLVGGETQYF.

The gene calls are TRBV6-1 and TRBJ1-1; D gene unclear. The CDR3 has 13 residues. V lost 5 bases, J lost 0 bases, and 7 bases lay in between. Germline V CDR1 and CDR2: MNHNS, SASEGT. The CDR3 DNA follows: TGTGCCAGCAGTCAAGATATGAACACTGAAGCTTTCTTT. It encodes CASSQDMNTEAFF.

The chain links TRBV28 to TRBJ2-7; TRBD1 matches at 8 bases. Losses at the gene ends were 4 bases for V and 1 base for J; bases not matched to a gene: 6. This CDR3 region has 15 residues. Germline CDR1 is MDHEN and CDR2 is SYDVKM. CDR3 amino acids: CASSSPGGKSYEQYF. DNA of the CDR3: TGTGCCAGCAGTTCTCCAGGGGGCAAGTCCTACGAGCAGTACTTC.

CDR3 DNA sequence: TGTGCCAGCAGTTTATCCGGCGGCTCTGGGGCCAACGTCCTGACTTTC. As protein: CASSLSGGSGANVLTF. The gene calls are TRBV27 and TRBJ2-6; no firm D call. V was shortened by 0 bases and J by 0 bases, with 6 bases between the two germline ends. This CDR3 has 16 amino acids. Germline loops: CDR1 MNHEY, CDR2 SMNVEV (reference sequence).

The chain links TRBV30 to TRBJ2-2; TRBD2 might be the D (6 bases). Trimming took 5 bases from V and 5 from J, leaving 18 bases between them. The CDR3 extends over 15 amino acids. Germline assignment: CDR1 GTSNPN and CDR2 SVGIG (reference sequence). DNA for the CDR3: TGTGCCTGGTTGCCCGCCCCTAGCGCTACCGGGGAGCTGTTTTTT. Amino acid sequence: CAWLPAPSATGELFF.

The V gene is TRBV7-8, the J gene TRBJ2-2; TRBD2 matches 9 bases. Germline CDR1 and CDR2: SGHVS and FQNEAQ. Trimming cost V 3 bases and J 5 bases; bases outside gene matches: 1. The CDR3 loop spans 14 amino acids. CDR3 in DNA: TGTGCCAGCAGCTTTAGCGGGAGAACCGGGGAGCTGTTTTTT. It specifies CASSFSGRTGELFF.